The clone carrying this T cell receptor (beta chain) was detected only a few times. Its target is unknown. One end of the junction is discordant with germline, which a read error may explain. This sample stems from a study of tumor-infiltrating lymphocytes in primary liver carcinoma. Researchers generated TCR beta cDNA from about 460 ng of total RNA, relying on a constant-region primer. Three nested multiplex PCR rounds, a slightly modified ARM-PCR, produced the libraries for TCR beta. TCRdb reprocessed the multiplex PCR reads via MiXCR and lists one record per CDR3 protein. Seen here are about 320,000 distinct CDR3 sequences, roughly two thirds observed once, and the top ten hold roughly 9%. Germline DNA was extracted too, while blood RNA derived from unsorted whole blood. Regarding the study as a whole: Blood had a significantly lower top-250-clone fraction than tumors did (p = 0.039). Because the samples were bulk unsorted, the study did not compare CD4+ and CD8+ repertoires.

The receptor's source is a man between 40 and 49 years old with primary liver carcinoma and hepatitis B virus infection. Sequenced input: peripheral blood.

CDR3 DNA: TGCGCCAGCAGCTCGCCGCAGGGGACAGGGGGTTACACCGGGAAGCTGTTTTTT. Amino acids: CASSSPQGTGGYTGKLFF. V and J are TRBV5-1 and TRBJ2-2; 11 nucleotides line up with TRBD1. Germline CDR1 and CDR2: SGHRS and YFSETQ. The CDR3 runs to 18 residues.